Sequencing of this T cell receptor (beta chain) was carried out in a study of cytomegalovirus exposure and HLA in healthy donors. Study-wide context: The Caucasian-associated ancestry cluster contained approximately 81% of the approximately 390 genotyped donors. Overall study findings and caveats: Most TCR sequences were uncommon, yet certain public TCRs appeared in many donors. Among TCR beta chains, those listed as cytomegalovirus-associated numbered about 160.

This CDR3 region has 12 residues. Trimming took 5 bases from V and 5 from J, leaving 6 bases between them. The germline V gene has CDR1 SGHVS and CDR2 FQNEAQ. PCR employed 60 Vbeta and 13 Jbeta primers. TCRdb's copy holds only in-frame clones and misses some; the assay was immunoSEQ multiplex PCR. The sample holds about 170,000 clones, around three quarters seen once. This clone was recorded only once. No antigen is known for it. This TCR derives from a woman between 45 and 60 years old in good health and CMV-seropositive. The genes are TRBV7-8 and TRBJ2-2; D is unresolved. Sequenced: PBMCs. CDR3 loop: CASSPFTGELFF. The CDR3 DNA follows: TGTGCCAGCAGCCCCTTTACCGGGGAGCTGTTTTTT.